Reported below is one TCR beta chain. CDR1 is SNHLY and CDR2 is FYNNEI in the germline V gene. J was trimmed by 3 bases and V by 1 base; bases with no gene match: 7. The CDR3 covers 18 residues. The data originate from a study of blood T cell repertoires in COVID-19. A Seattle source enrolled patients during active infection and followed them longitudinally. Generated by immunoSEQ multiplex PCR, the TCRdb table keeps only in-frame clones and is missing some. The data show 150,000 to 200,000 clones, about 81% seen once. The chain is built from TRBV2 and TRBJ2-3; 13 bases map to TRBD2. Sequencing was done on a sample of peripheral blood. The source is a woman of 80 years or more with COVID-19, enrolled during active disease. This CDR3 reads CASSEGLAGGLGTDTQYF. As DNA, the CDR3 is TGTGCCAGCAGTGAAGGACTAGCGGGAGGCTTGGGTACAGATACGCAGTATTTT. The entire variable domain, with the rest obtained from reference TRBV2 and TRBJ2-3, is as follows: EPEVTQTPSHQVTQMGQEVILRCVPISNHLYFYWYRQILGQKVEFLVSFYNNEISEKSEIFDDQFSVERPDGSNFTLKIRSTKLEDSAMYFCASSEGLAGGLGTDTQYFGPGTRLTVL.